The 9 T cell receptor beta chains presented below share a single source sample, sequenced in a study of cytomegalovirus exposure and HLA in healthy donors. Libraries were prepared by immunoSEQ multiplex PCR; TCRdb keeps only in-frame clonotypes and omits some of them. The data contain about 160,000 clones, just under 90% of them singletons. The sequenced sample consisted of PBMCs. These receptors came from a man between 18 and 35 years old in good health and CMV-seropositive.

This chain connects TRBV7-3 to TRBJ2-1; TRBD2 matches at 14 bases. The CDR3 has 17 amino acids. Germline values: CDR1 SGHTA, CDR2 FQGTGA. With 3 bases clipped from V and 5 bases from J, the junction kept 6 bases outside the gene matches. CDR3 sequence reads: CASSFGTSGRGDNEQFF. The CDR3 nucleotides are TGTGCCAGCAGCTTCGGGACTAGCGGGAGAGGAGACAATGAGCAGTTCTTC.

The table lists this clone with a count of one. V and J are TRBV5-1 and TRBJ2-7, with TRBD2 identical over 7 bases. Germline V CDR1 and CDR2: SGHRS, YFSETQ. This CDR3 is built from 17 residues. Trimming at V came to 4 bases and at J to 0 bases, leaving 13 bases not matched to a gene. The CDR3 coding sequence is TGCGCCAGCAGCCCCGGTGGTCTTAGCGGGCACTCCTACGAGCAGTACTTC. Its translation is CASSPGGLSGHSYEQYF.

The rearrangement uses TRBV5-1 and TRBJ1-1, with D perhaps matching TRBD1 (6 bases). This CDR3 contains 16 residues. Per germline, CDR1 SGHRS and CDR2 YFSETQ. V was shortened by 2 bases and J by 1 base, with 15 bases between the two germline ends. The CDR3 DNA follows: TGCGCCAGCAGCTTCGGGGACACTTACCAGAACACTGAAGCTTTCTTT. Its translation: CASSFGDTYQNTEAFF.

This clone was counted only a few times. The chain employs TRBV5-1 and TRBJ2-7, with D perhaps TRBD1 (6 bases). Germline-derived CDR1 and CDR2 are SGHRS and YFSETQ. Trimming took off 3 bases at V and 0 bases at J, with 10 bases between the two ends. The length of the CDR3 is 14 residues. CDR3 in DNA: TGCGCCAGCAGCTCCGGACAGAGCTCCTACGAGCAGTACTTC. This translates into CASSSGQSSYEQYF. Combining the CDR3 with reference TRBV5-1 and TRBJ2-7 gives the whole variable domain KAGVTQTPRYLIKTRGQQVTLSCSPISGHRSVSWYQQTPGQGLQFLFEYFSETQRNKGNFPGRFSGRQFSNSRSEMNVSTLELGDSALYLCASSSGQSSYEQYFGPGTRLTVT.

V gene TRBV10-3 combines with J gene TRBJ2-5, with 9 bases identical to TRBD2. This CDR3 is built from 15 residues. J lost 5 bases, V lost 2 bases, and 6 bases had no gene match. From germline, CDR1 is ENHRY and CDR2 SYGVKD. The CDR3 spells CAISERAGGGETQYF. The CDR3 coding sequence is TGTGCCATCAGTGAGCGAGCGGGAGGAGGGGAGACCCAGTACTTC.

J is TRBJ2-5 and V is TRBV9; 8 positions match TRBD1. Germline CDR1 reads SGDLS; CDR2 reads YYNGEE. J was trimmed by 5 bases and V by 0 bases; bases with no gene match: 3. CDR3 size: 14 residues. CDR3 nucleotide sequence: TGTGCCAGCAGCGTAGCAGGGGGCCACGAGACCCAGTACTTC. This sequence encodes CASSVAGGHETQYF.

The chain couples TRBV5-4 to TRBJ2-1, with TRBD1 matching over 8 bases. The junction had 0 bases not matched to a gene; V was cut back by 0 bases and J by 4 bases. This CDR3 is built from 14 residues. Germline V gene lookup returns CDR1 SGHNT and CDR2 YYREEE (reference sequence). CDR3 amino acids: CASSLDRGYNEQFF. In nucleotides, the CDR3 is TGTGCCAGCAGCTTGGACAGGGGGTACAATGAGCAGTTCTTC.

This sequence joins TRBV5-6 and TRBJ1-2; 7 bases agree with TRBD1. The CDR3 consists of 13 residues. V dropped 7 bases and J dropped 2; count of bases not matched to a gene: 5. Germline lookup yields CDR1 SGHDT and CDR2 YYEEEE. This CDR3 reads CASLETGNYGYTF. As DNA, the CDR3 is TGTGCCAGCCTTGAGACAGGGAACTATGGCTACACCTTC.

The V call is TRBV29-1, the J call TRBJ2-1; TRBD1 matches at 7 bases. The V gene's germline CDR1 is SQVTM and CDR2 ANQGSEA. The J segment lost 10 bases and the V segment lost 7 bases, leaving 4 bases of the junction unmatched. This CDR3 region has 10 residues. For the CDR3, the DNA is TGCAGCGCCACAGGGGTGGAGCAGTTCTTC. This sequence encodes CSATGVEQFF.